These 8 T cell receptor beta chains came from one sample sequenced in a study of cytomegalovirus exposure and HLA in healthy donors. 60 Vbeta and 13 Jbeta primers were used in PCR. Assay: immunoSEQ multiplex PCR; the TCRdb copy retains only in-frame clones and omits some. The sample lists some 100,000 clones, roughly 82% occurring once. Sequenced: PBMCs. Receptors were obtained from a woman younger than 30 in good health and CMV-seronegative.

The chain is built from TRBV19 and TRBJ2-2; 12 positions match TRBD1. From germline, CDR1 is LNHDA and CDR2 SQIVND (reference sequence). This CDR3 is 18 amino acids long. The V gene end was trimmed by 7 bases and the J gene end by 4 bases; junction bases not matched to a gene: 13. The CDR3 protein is CASTSGEGQGAGTGELFF. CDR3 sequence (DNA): TGTGCCAGTACCAGTGGAGAGGGACAGGGGGCTGGCACCGGGGAGCTGTTTTTT.

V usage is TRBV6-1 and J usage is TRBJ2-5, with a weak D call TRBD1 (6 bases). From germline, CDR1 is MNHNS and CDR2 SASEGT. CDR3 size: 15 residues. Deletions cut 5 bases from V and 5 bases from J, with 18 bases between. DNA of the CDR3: TGTGCCAGCAGTCCTAGGATAACAGGGAAGGAGACCCAGTACTTC. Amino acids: CASSPRITGKETQYF.

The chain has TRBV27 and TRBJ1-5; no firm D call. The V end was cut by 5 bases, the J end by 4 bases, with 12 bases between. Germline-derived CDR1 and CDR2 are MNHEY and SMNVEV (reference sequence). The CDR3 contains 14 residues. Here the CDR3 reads CASSPRGLNQPQHF. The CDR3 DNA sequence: TGTGCCAGCAGTCCCCGAGGCCTTAATCAGCCCCAGCATTTT.

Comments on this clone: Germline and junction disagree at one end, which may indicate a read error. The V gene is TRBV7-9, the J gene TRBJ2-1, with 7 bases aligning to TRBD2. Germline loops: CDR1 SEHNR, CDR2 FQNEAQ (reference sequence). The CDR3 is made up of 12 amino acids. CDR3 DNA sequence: TGTTCCAGCAGATCCCGGGGGGATGAGCAGTTCTTC. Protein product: CSSRSRGDEQFF.

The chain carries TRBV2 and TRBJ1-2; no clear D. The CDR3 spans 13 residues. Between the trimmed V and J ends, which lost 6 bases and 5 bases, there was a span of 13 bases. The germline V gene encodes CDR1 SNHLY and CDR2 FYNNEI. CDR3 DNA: TGTGCCAGCAGCGAGGCCTTTGGATATGGCTACACCTTC. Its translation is CASSEAFGYGYTF.

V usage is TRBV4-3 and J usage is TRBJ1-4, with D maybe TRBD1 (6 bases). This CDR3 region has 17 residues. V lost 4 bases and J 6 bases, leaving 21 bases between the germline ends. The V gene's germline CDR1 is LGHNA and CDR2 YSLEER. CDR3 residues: CASSLQAEGGADEKLFF. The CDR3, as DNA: TGCGCCAGCAGCCTCCAGGCGGAAGGGGGAGCCGATGAAAAACTGTTTTTT.

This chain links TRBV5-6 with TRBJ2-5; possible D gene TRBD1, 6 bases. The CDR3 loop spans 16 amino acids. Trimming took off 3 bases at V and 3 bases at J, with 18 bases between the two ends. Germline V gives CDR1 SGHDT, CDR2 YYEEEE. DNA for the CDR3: TGTGCCAGCAGCTGGGGAACCGGGACAAAGAAAGAGACCCAGTACTTC. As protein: CASSWGTGTKKETQYF.

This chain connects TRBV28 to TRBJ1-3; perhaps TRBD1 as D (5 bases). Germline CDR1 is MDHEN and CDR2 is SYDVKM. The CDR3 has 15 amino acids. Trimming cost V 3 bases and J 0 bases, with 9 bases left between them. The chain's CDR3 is CASSLTDNSGNTIYF. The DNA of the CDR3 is TGTGCCAGCAGTTTGACAGATAACTCTGGAAACACCATATATTTT.